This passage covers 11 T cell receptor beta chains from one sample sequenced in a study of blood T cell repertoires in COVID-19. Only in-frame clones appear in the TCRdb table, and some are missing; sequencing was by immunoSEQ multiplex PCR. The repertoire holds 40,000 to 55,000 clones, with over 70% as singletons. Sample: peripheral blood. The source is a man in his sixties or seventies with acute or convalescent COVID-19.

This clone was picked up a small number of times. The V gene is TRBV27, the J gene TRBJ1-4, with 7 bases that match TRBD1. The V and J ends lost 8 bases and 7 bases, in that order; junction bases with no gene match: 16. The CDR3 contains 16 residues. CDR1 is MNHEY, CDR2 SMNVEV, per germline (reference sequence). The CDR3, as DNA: TGTGCCAGCCTACCGACAGGGTTGAATTTCGGTGAAAAACTGTTTTTT. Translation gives CASLPTGLNFGEKLFF.

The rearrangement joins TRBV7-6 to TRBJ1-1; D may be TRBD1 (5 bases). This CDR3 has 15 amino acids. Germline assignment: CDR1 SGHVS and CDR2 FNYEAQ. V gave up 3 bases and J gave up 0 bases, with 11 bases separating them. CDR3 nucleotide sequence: TGTGCCAGCAGCTTGACAGAACAGATGAACACTGAAGCTTTCTTT. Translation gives CASSLTEQMNTEAFF.

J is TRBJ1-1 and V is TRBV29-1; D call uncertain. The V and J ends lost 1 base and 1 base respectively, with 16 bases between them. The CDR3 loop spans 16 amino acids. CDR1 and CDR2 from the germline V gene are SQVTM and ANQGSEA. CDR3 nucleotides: TGCAGCGTTGAAGTACATGGTGTTAGGAGGAACACTGAAGCTTTCTTT. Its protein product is CSVEVHGVRRNTEAFF.

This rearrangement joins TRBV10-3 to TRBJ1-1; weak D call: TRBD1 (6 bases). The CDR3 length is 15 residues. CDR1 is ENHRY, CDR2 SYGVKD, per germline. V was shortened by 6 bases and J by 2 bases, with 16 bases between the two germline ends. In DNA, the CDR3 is TGTGCCATCAGCGTAGACCCCAGGGGAAACACTGAAGCTTTCTTT. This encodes CAISVDPRGNTEAFF.

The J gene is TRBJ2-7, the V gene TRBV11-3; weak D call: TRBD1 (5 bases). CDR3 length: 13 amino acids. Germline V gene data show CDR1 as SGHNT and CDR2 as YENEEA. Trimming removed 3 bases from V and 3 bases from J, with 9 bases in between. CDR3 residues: CASSFGRDYEQYF. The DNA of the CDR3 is TGTGCCAGCAGCTTTGGCAGGGACTACGAGCAGTACTTC.

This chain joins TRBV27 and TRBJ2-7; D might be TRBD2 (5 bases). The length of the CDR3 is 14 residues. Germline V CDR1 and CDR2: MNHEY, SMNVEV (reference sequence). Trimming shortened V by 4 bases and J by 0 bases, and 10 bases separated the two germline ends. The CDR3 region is CASSWRRSSYEQYF. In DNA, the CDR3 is TGTGCCAGCAGTTGGCGGAGGAGCTCCTACGAGCAGTACTTC.

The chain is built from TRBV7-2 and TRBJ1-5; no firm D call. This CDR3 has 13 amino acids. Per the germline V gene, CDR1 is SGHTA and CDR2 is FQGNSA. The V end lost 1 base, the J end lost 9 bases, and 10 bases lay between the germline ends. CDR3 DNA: TGTGCCAGCAGCTTAGGCTACCGTCGGCCCCAGCATTTT. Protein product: CASSLGYRRPQHF.

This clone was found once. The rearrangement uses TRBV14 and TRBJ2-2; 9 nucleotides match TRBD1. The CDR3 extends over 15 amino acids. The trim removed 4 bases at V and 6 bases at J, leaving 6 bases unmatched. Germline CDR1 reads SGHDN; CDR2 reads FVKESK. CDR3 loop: CASSPGTGIAGELFF. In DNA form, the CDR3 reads TGTGCCAGCAGCCCCGGGACAGGGATTGCCGGGGAGCTGTTTTTT.

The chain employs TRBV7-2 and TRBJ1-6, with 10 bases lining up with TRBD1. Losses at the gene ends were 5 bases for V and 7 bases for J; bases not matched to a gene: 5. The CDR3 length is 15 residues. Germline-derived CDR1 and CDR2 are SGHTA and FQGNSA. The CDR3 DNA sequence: TGTGCCAGCAGCATTCGGACAGGGGGGAATTCACCCCTCCACTTT. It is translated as CASSIRTGGNSPLHF. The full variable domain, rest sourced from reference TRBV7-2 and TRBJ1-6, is GAGVSQSPSNKVTEKGKDVELRCDPISGHTALYWYRQSLGQGLEFLIYFQGNSAPDKSGLPSDRFSAERTGGSVSTLTIQRTQQEDSAVYLCASSIRTGGNSPLHFGNGTRLTVT.

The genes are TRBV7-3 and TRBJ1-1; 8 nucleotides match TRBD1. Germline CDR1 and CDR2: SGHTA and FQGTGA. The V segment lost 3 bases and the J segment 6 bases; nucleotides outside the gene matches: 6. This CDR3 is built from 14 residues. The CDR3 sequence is CASSLTGDIAEAFF. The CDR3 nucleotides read TGTGCCAGCAGCTTGACAGGGGATATCGCTGAAGCTTTCTTT.

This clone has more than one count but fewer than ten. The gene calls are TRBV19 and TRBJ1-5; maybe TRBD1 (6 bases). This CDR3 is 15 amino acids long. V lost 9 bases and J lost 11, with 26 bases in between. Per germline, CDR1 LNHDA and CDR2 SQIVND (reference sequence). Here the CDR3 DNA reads TGTGCCAGCCGACAAGAGGACGGTTTTAGGGGGACCCAGCATTTT. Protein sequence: CASRQEDGFRGTQHF.